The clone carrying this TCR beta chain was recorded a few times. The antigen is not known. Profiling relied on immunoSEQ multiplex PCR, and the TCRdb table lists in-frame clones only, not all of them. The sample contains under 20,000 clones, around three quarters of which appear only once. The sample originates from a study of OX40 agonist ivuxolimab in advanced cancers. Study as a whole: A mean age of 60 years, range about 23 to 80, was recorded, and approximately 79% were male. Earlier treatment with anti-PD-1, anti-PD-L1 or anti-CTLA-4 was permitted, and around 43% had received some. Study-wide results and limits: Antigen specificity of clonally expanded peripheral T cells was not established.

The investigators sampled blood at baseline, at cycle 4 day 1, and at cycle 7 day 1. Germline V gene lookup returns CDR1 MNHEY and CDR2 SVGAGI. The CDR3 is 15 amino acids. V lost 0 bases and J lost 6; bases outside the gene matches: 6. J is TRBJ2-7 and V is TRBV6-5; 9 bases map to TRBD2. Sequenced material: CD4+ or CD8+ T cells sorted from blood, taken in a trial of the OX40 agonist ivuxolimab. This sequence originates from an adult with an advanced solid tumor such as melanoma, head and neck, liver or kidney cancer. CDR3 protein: CASSYSRRGGGEQYF. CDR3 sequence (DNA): TGTGCCAGCAGTTACTCGAGGCGGGGGGGCGGCGAGCAGTACTTC.